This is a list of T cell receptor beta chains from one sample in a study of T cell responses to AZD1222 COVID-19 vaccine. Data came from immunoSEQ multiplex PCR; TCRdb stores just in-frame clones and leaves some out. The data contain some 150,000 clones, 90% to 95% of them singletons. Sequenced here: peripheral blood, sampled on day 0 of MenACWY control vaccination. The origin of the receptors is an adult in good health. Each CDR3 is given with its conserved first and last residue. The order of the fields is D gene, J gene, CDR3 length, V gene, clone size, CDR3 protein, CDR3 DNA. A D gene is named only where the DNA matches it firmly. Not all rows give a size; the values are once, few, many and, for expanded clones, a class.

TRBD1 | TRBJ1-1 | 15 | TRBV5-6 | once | CASSLGQGVRAEAFF | TGTGCCAGCAGCTTGGGGCAGGGGGTGAGGGCTGAAGCTTTCTTT
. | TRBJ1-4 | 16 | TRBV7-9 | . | CASSPPIWAANEKLFF | TGTGCCAGCAGCCCGCCAATATGGGCAGCTAATGAAAAACTGTTTTTT
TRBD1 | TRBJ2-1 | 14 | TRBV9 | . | CASSLNLDRAQQFF | TGTGCCAGCAGCCTAAACCTCGACAGGGCCCAGCAGTTCTTC
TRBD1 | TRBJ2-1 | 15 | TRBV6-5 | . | CASSYWLGQGNEQFF | TGTGCCAGCAGTTACTGGCTGGGACAGGGGAATGAGCAGTTCTTC
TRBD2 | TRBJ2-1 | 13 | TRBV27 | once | CEVKREGYNEQFF | TGTGAGGTAAAGCGGGAGGGATACAATGAGCAGTTCTTC
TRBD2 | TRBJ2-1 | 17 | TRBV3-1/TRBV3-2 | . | CASSQRTSGAFYNEQFF | TGTGCCAGCAGCCAAAGGACTAGCGGAGCTTTCTACAATGAGCAGTTCTTC
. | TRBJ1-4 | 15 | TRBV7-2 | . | CASSLGGHLPEKLFF | TGTGCCAGCAGCCTCGGGGGGCACCTACCTGAAAAACTGTTTTTT
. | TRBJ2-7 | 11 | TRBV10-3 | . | CAISEVYEQYF | TGTGCCATCAGTGAGGTGTACGAGCAGTACTTC
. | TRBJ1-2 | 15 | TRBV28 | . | CASRIPQGGRYGYTF | TGTGCCAGCAGGATCCCGCAGGGAGGGCGGTATGGCTACACCTTC
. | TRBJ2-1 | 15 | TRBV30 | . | CAWSPHLPGPPEQFF | TGTGCCTGGAGTCCACACCTCCCGGGACCACCAGAGCAGTTCTTC
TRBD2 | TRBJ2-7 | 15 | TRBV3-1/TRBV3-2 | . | CASSPGLAESYEQYF | TGTGCCAGCAGCCCGGGACTAGCGGAGTCCTACGAGCAGTACTTC
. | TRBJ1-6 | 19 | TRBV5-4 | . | CASSLSAGLGYSYNSPLHF | TGTGCCAGCAGCTTGTCTGCAGGACTGGGATATAGTTATAATTCACCCCTCCACTTT
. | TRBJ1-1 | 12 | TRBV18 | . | CASSVPNTEAFF | TGTGCCAGCTCAGTCCCGAACACTGAAGCTTTCTTT
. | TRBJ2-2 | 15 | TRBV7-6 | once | CASSLGPAYTGELFF | TGTGCCAGCAGCTTAGGTCCAGCCTACACCGGGGAGCTGTTTTTT
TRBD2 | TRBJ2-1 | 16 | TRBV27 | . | CASGREVRRSYNEQFF | TGTGCCAGCGGGCGGGAGGTACGACGCTCCTACAATGAGCAGTTCTTC
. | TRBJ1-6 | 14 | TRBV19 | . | CASIPSGQNSPLHF | TGTGCCAGTATCCCCTCGGGACAAAATTCACCCCTCCACTTT
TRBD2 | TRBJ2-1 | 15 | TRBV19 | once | CASRTSGSSYNEQFF | TGTGCCAGCAGGACTAGCGGGAGCTCCTACAATGAGCAGTTCTTC
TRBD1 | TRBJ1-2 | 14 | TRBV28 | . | CASDTGVINYGYTF | TGTGCCAGTGATACAGGGGTAATTAACTATGGCTACACCTTC
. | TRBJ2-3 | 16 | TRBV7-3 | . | CASSPGPPGTTDTQYF | TGTGCCAGCAGCCCGGGACCTCCCGGGACCACAGATACGCAGTATTTT
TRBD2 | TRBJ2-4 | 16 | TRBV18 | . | CASSPPGLGSLNIQYF | TGTGCCAGCTCACCCCCGGGACTAGGTAGTCTGAACATTCAGTACTTC
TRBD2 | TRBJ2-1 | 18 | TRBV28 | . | CASMGTSGRAPGNNEQFF | TGTGCCAGCATGGGGACTAGCGGGAGGGCCCCGGGAAACAATGAGCAGTTCTTC
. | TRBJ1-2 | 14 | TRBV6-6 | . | CASRFETRNYGYTF | TGTGCCAGCAGGTTTGAGACGAGAAACTATGGCTACACCTTC
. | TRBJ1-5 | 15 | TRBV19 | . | CASSIVGVSNQPQHF | TGTGCCAGTAGTATAGTGGGGGTAAGCAATCAGCCCCAGCATTTT
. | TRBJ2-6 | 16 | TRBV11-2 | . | CASTPGLHSGANVLTF | TGTGCCTCTACCCCCGGGCTCCACTCTGGGGCCAACGTCCTGACTTTC
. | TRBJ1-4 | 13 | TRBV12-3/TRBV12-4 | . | CASSDGRVEKLFF | TGTGCCAGCAGCGATGGACGGGTTGAAAAACTGTTTTTT
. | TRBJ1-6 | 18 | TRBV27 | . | CASSLSGRGSSYNSPLHF | TGTGCCAGCAGTTTATCGGGTCGTGGCAGCTCCTATAATTCACCCCTCCACTTT
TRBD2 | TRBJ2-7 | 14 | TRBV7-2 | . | CASAPGLAGYEQYF | TGTGCCAGTGCTCCGGGACTAGCGGGTTACGAGCAGTACTTC
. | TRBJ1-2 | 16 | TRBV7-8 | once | CASSSGTGGGGYGYTF | TGTGCCAGCAGCTCCGGTACCGGCGGCGGGGGATACGGCTACACCTTC